Presented here are 18 T cell receptor beta chains from one specimen sequenced in a study of PD-1 blockade in mismatch repair-deficient tumors. The table came from immunoSEQ multiplex PCR; TCRdb's copy has only in-frame clones and leaves some out. The sample holds over 60,000 clones, about 87% seen once. The sequenced sample was peripheral blood, obtained 52 weeks after starting pembrolizumab. All receptors derive from an adult with mismatch repair-deficient cancer.

V and J are TRBV6-1 and TRBJ2-7; no firm D call. Germline V lookup: CDR1 MNHNS, CDR2 SASEGT. With 2 bases removed from V and 5 bases from J, the gap between germline ends came to 13 bases. CDR3 length equals 14 residues. CDR3 in DNA: TGTGCCAGCAGTGAATCGGCAGGATGGCACGAGCAGTACTTC. This gives the protein CASSESAGWHEQYF.

This sequence joins TRBV14 and TRBJ1-2; D may be TRBD1 (6 bases). V lost 4 bases and J 8 bases, leaving 14 bases between the germline ends. Germline assignment: CDR1 SGHDN and CDR2 FVKESK. The CDR3 consists of 13 residues. The CDR3 nucleotides read TGTGCCAGCAGCCCGCAGGGGATTGTGGGCTACACCTTC. This gives the protein CASSPQGIVGYTF.

In this sample, this clone turned up once. Here the CDR3 DNA reads TGTGCCAGTAGTAGACAGGTTTTAAGCGAGCAGTACTTC. Its translation is CASSRQVLSEQYF. The gene calls are TRBV19 and TRBJ2-7; possibly TRBD1 for D (6 bases). V dropped 4 bases and J dropped 6 bases, with 13 bases sitting between them. The germline CDR1 and CDR2 sequences are LNHDA and SQIVND (reference sequence). CDR3 length: 13 amino acids.

The chain is built from TRBV5-1 and TRBJ1-1, with 9 bases fitting TRBD1. Germline V CDR1 and CDR2: SGHRS, YFSETQ. This CDR3 comprises 17 residues. Unmatched junction bases numbered 7, after V lost 0 bases and J lost 1 base. The CDR3 spells CASSLALQGARNTEAFF. CDR3 nucleotides: TGCGCCAGCAGCTTGGCATTACAGGGGGCGCGGAACACTGAAGCTTTCTTT. The full variable domain, completed using reference TRBV5-1 and TRBJ1-1, is KAGVTQTPRYLIKTRGQQVTLSCSPISGHRSVSWYQQTPGQGLQFLFEYFSETQRNKGNFPGRFSGRQFSNSRSEMNVSTLELGDSALYLCASSLALQGARNTEAFFGQGTRLTVV.

This chain joins TRBV16 and TRBJ1-5, with 11 bases fitting TRBD1. With 4 bases clipped from V and 7 bases from J, the junction kept 6 bases outside the gene matches. The CDR3 covers 15 residues. Germline assignment: CDR1 KGHSY and CDR2 FQNENV. The CDR3 here is CASSLTGQGGQPQHF. The CDR3 DNA is TGTGCCAGCAGCCTGACGGGACAGGGGGGCCAGCCCCAGCATTTT.

The chain is built from TRBV4-3 and TRBJ2-2; D not resolved. The CDR3 has 15 residues. Between the trimmed V and J ends, which lost 1 base and 0 bases, there was a span of 6 bases. Germline values: CDR1 LGHNA, CDR2 YSLEER. Here the CDR3 reads CASSQAQPNTGELFF. The CDR3 DNA reads TGCGCCAGCAGCCAAGCCCAGCCGAACACCGGGGAGCTGTTTTTT.

This clone was found once. The chain uses TRBV11-2 and TRBJ2-2; 7 bases fit TRBD1. Unmatched junction bases numbered 11, after V lost 4 bases and J lost 6 bases. Per germline, CDR1 SGHAT and CDR2 FQNNGV. CDR3 length: 16 residues. CDR3 loop: CASSSPDRVVAGELFF. For the CDR3, the DNA is TGTGCCAGCAGCTCCCCAGACAGGGTGGTGGCCGGGGAGCTGTTTTTT.

V usage is TRBV7-2 and J usage is TRBJ2-3; D assignment may be TRBD1 or TRBD2 (6 bases each). V gave up 4 bases and J gave up 3 bases, with 20 bases separating them. This CDR3 has 17 residues. From germline, CDR1 is SGHTA and CDR2 FQGNSA. CDR3 amino acids: CASSSGATGAKTDTQYF. In nucleotides, the CDR3 is TGTGCCAGCAGCTCAGGGGCTACGGGAGCGAAGACAGATACGCAGTATTTT.

The genes are TRBV21-1 and TRBJ1-5; the table assigns TRBD1, which was not confirmed against the DNA. TRBV21-1 is described as a pseudogene. This CDR3 region has 17 residues. For the CDR3, the DNA is TGTGCCAGCAGTCGAGACCCAGGGGGGTCCGGCAATCAGCCCCAGCATTTT. This sequence encodes CASSRDPGGSGNQPQHF.

The CDR3 is CASSGSSGNYEQYF. CDR3 nucleotide sequence: TGTGCCAGCAGTGGCTCTAGCGGGAACTACGAGCAGTACTTC. The chain recombines TRBV28 with TRBJ2-7, with 9 bases fitting TRBD2. With 5 bases clipped from V and 3 bases from J, the junction kept 5 bases outside the gene matches. CDR1 is MDHEN, CDR2 SYDVKM, per germline. This CDR3 region has 14 residues.

About this clone itself: The same CDR3 can be traced to other DNA sequences in this sample. The chain couples TRBV7-9 to TRBJ2-7; possibly TRBD2 for D (5 bases). CDR1 is SEHNR and CDR2 is FQNEAQ in the germline V gene (reference sequence). The CDR3 consists of 12 residues. The V end was cut by 5 bases, the J end by 6 bases, with 11 bases between. The CDR3: CASSERAGEQYF. Here the CDR3 DNA reads TGTGCCAGCAGCGAAAGGGCGGGCGAGCAGTACTTC.

The chain carries TRBV29-1 and TRBJ2-7; weak D call: TRBD2 (6 bases). This CDR3 is built from 12 residues. From germline, CDR1 is SQVTM and CDR2 ANQGSEA. Deletions cut 5 bases from V and 2 bases from J, with 10 bases between. The CDR3 reads CSVLRGPYEQYF. The CDR3 DNA sequence: TGCAGCGTTCTGCGGGGTCCCTACGAGCAGTACTTC.

The chain couples TRBV5-1 to TRBJ1-2; 9 bases align to TRBD1. Germline values: CDR1 SGHRS, CDR2 YFSETQ. The CDR3 contains 18 residues. The junction had 18 bases not matched to a gene; V was cut back by 5 bases and J by 4 bases. The DNA of the CDR3 is TGCGCCAGCAGTCCTCGAGGGTTACAGGGGGCTTTCCCCTATGGCTACACCTTC. Translating gives CASSPRGLQGAFPYGYTF.

The CDR3 is CASSGMVPDTQYF. The CDR3 DNA reads as TGTGCCAGCAGCGGGATGGTCCCGGATACGCAGTATTTT. This rearrangement joins TRBV9 to TRBJ2-3, with D uncertain. Germline-derived CDR1 and CDR2 are SGDLS and YYNGEE. Deletions cut 3 bases from V and 6 bases from J, with 11 bases between. The CDR3 is 13 amino acids. The full variable domain, rest sourced from reference TRBV9 and TRBJ2-3, is DSGVTQTPKHLITATGQRVTLRCSPRSGDLSVYWYQQSLDQGLQFLIQYYNGEERAKGNILERFSAQQFPDLHSELNLSSLELGDSALYFCASSGMVPDTQYFGPGTRLTVL.

V usage is TRBV7-9 and J usage is TRBJ1-2; possible D gene TRBD1, 6 bases. From germline, CDR1 is SEHNR and CDR2 FQNEAQ (reference sequence). V shed 1 base and J shed 6 bases, with 12 bases lying between them. This CDR3 contains 14 residues. CDR3 DNA sequence: TGTGCCAGCAGCTTAGACAGGGAAGTTGATGGCTACACCTTC. Protein sequence: CASSLDREVDGYTF.

This clone has a single count. V is TRBV27 and J is TRBJ2-7; 8 positions match TRBD2. V shed 2 bases, J shed 3 bases, and the junction held 3 bases outside the gene matches. In germline, CDR1 is MNHEY, CDR2 SMNVEV (reference sequence). The CDR3 length is 14 residues. The CDR3 DNA sequence: TGTGCCAGCAGTTTAGCGGGAGGAGGCTACGAGCAGTACTTC. Protein product: CASSLAGGGYEQYF.

CDR3 sequence (DNA): TGTGCCAGCAGGTACCCGGGACAGGGGTACAATGAGCAGTTCTTC. This gives the protein CASRYPGQGYNEQFF. The genes are TRBV28 and TRBJ2-1; 10 bases are a match to TRBD1. Germline CDR1 and CDR2: MDHEN and SYDVKM. The CDR3 is made up of 15 amino acids. With 6 bases clipped from V and 4 bases from J, the junction kept 6 bases outside the gene matches.

This clone was seen a single time. A far larger clone is off by one base, so a read error is likely. The CDR3 loop reads CVSSEDGSVYEQYF. CDR3 in DNA: TGTGTCAGCAGTGAAGACGGATCCGTTTACGAGCAGTACTTC. The chain is built from TRBV6-1 and TRBJ2-7; D uncertain. Per germline, CDR1 MNHNS and CDR2 SASEGT. The CDR3 totals 14 residues.